This T cell receptor (beta chain) was profiled in a study of blood T cell repertoires in COVID-19. Study background: Sites in the United States, Italy and Spain provided acute and convalescent COVID-19 samples.

The CDR3 is made up of 15 amino acids. V was pared by 8 bases and J by 4 bases, with 20 bases between. Looked up from germline, CDR1 is SEHNR and CDR2 is FQNEAQ (reference sequence). Original methodology: Amplification with reference gene primers provided the estimates of nucleated cell counts. TCRdb's table, derived via immunoSEQ multiplex PCR, lists solely in-frame clones and lacks some. That table is the source of V, J and clone size, and D and trimming were worked out from the DNA. The data show around 300,000 clones, about 90% seen once. This chain uses TRBV7-9 with TRBJ1-2, with D unresolved. The sample consisted of peripheral blood. This clonotype was sampled from a woman aged 40 to 50 with acute or convalescent COVID-19. DNA of the CDR3: TGTGCCAGCGGGCTCCCGGCGGGTTCGGCCTATGGCTACACCTTC. Translated: CASGLPAGSAYGYTF.